This entry features one TCR beta chain sequence. The sample belongs to a study of blood T cell repertoires in COVID-19. In the study overall: Material from acute and convalescent COVID-19 was sourced from the United States, Italy and Spain.

The V gene's germline CDR1 is LGHDT and CDR2 YNNKEL (reference sequence). The CDR3 has 12 residues. Trimming left V 5 bases short and J 1 base short, with 3 bases between. Assay used: immunoSEQ multiplex PCR; TCRdb lists only in-frame clones, some missing. Among 250,000 to 300,000 clones, around nine tenths were seen once, and the ten largest hold approximately 2%. V is TRBV3-1 (or the pseudogene TRBV3-2) and J is TRBJ1-5; no firm D call. Input material: peripheral blood. The clonotype comes from a man aged 30-40 years with active or convalescent COVID-19. This CDR3 reads CASSTSNQPQHF. DNA of the CDR3: TGTGCCAGCAGCACAAGCAATCAGCCCCAGCATTTT.